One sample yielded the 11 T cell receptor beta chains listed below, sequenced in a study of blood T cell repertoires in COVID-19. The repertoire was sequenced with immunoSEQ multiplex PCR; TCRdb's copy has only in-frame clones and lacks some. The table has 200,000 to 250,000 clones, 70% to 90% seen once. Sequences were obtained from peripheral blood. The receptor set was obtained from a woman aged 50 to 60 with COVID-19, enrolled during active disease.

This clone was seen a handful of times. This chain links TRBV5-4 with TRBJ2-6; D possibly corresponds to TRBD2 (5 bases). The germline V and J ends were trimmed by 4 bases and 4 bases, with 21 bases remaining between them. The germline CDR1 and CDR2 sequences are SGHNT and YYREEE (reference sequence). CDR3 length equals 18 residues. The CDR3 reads CASSQKVGVAVGANVLTF. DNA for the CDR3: TGTGCCAGCAGCCAAAAGGTCGGGGTCGCGGTGGGGGCCAACGTCCTGACTTTC.

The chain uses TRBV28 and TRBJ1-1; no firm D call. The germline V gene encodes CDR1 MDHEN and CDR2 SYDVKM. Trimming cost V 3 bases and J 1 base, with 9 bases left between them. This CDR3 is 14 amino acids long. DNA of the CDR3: TGTGCCAGCAGTTTCTGGGAGGGGAACACTGAAGCTTTCTTT. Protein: CASSFWEGNTEAFF.

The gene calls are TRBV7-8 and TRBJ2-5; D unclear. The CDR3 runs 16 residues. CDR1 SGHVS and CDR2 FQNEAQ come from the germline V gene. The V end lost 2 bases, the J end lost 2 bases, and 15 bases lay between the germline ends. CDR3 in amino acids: CASSLSKTENQETQYF. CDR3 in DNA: TGTGCCAGCAGCTTATCAAAAACAGAAAATCAAGAGACCCAGTACTTC.

CDR3 bases: TGCGCCAGCAGCTTGGCGGGGGTGGACTACACCTTC. Translated: CASSLAGVDYTF. The J gene is TRBJ1-2, the V gene TRBV5-1; TRBD1 is a possible D gene (5 bases). From germline, CDR1 is SGHRS and CDR2 YFSETQ. The V and J ends lost 0 bases and 10 bases respectively, with 10 bases between them. The CDR3 sequence is 12 residues long.

CDR3 bases: TGTGCCAGCAGGCCCTTACACAGGGGGAAGGGTTTCTACGAGCAGTACTTC. Its translation: CASRPLHRGKGFYEQYF. The chain is built from TRBV3-1 (or the pseudogene TRBV3-2) and TRBJ2-7; 8 bases fit TRBD1. This CDR3 is built from 17 residues. With 6 bases clipped from V and 3 bases from J, the junction kept 16 bases outside the gene matches. Germline CDR1 reads LGHDT; CDR2 reads YNNKEL (reference sequence).

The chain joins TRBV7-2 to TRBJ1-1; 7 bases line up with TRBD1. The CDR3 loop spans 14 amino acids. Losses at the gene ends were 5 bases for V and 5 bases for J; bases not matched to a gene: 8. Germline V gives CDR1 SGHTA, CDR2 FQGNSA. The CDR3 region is CASSSSGGRTEAFF. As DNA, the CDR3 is TGTGCCAGCAGCAGCTCAGGGGGGAGGACTGAAGCTTTCTTT.

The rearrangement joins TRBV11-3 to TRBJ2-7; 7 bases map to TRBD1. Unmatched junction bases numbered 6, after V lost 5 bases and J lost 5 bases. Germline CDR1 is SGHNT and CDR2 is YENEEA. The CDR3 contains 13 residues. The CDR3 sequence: CASSRQGSHEQYF. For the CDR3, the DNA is TGTGCCAGCAGCCGACAGGGTTCCCACGAGCAGTACTTC.

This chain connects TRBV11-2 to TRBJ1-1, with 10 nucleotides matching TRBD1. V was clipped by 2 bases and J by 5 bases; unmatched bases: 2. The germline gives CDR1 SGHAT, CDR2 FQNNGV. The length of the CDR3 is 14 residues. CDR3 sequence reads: CASSLWDRGTEAFF. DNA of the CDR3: TGTGCCAGCAGCTTATGGGACAGGGGAACTGAAGCTTTCTTT.

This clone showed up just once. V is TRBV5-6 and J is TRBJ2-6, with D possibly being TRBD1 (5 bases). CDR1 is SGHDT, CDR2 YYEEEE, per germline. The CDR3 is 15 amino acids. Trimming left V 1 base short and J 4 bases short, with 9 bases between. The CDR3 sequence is CASSLRGAGANVLTF. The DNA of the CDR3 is TGTGCCAGCAGCTTGAGGGGCGCAGGGGCCAACGTCCTGACTTTC.

The CDR3 DNA reads TGCGCCAGCCCTCCCGGGTCCTATGGCTACACCTTC. It specifies CASPPGSYGYTF. The chain carries TRBV5-1 and TRBJ1-2; D unclear. V lost 7 bases to trimming and J lost 4 bases, with 11 bases between them. Germline V CDR1 and CDR2: SGHRS, YFSETQ. The CDR3 extends over 12 amino acids.

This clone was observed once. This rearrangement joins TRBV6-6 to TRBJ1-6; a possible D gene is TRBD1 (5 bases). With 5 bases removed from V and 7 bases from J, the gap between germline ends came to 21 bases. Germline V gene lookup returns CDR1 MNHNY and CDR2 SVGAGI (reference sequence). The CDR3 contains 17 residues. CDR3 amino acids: CASSPLDIFLGNSPLHF. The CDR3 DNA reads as TGTGCCAGCAGTCCCTTGGACATATTCTTAGGGAATTCACCCCTCCACTTT.